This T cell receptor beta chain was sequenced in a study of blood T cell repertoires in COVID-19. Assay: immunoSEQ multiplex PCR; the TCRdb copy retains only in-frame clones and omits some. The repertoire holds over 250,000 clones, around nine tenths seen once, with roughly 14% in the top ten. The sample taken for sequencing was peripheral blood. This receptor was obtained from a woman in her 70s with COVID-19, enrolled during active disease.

The CDR3 DNA follows: TGTGCCAGCAGTGAAGGTCCGGGCTCTGGGGCCAACGTCCTGACTTTC. Residues: CASSEGPGSGANVLTF. The chain joins TRBV6-1 to TRBJ2-6; D call uncertain. Germline CDR1 is MNHNS and CDR2 is SASEGT. CDR3 length: 16 residues. Trimming stripped 1 base from V and 0 bases from J, with 7 bases between.